This T cell receptor (beta chain) originates from a study of persistence of HIV-infected CD4 T cells. Study summary: Median time on suppressive ART was over six years. A larger, less memory-rich fraction responded to anti-CD3/anti-CD28 beads than to antigen. Study findings and constraints: TCR oligoclonality correlated with proviral oligoclonality in the same sorted populations.

The immunoSEQ assay was version 4, run in survey mode. Only in-frame clones appear in the TCRdb table, and some are missing; sequencing was by immunoSEQ multiplex PCR. Among tens of thousands of clones listed, about nine tenths were seen once. Comments on this clone: The antigen is undetermined.

This nonspecific control used anti-CD3/anti-CD28 bead stimulation of CD4+ T cells. Sorting of responding CD4+ T cells relied on upregulated CD40 ligand together with CD69. Plasma HIV-1 RNA stayed below 50 copies/mL for at least 4 years. The source was CD4+ T cells sorted from PBMCs after approximately 19-hour stimulation, collected from a patient who received antiretroviral therapy. The source is an adult woman with HIV who was CMV-seropositive.

CDR3 protein: CATSDRPGTGYQFYNSPLHF. DNA for the CDR3: TGTGCCACCAGTGACCGTCCCGGGACAGGTTACCAATTCTATAATTCACCCCTCCACTTT. The chain recombines TRBV24-1 with TRBJ1-6, with 8 bases that match TRBD1. With V trimmed by 4 bases and J by 3 bases, 16 bases remained unmatched. From germline, CDR1 is KGHDR and CDR2 SFDVKD. The CDR3 is made up of 20 amino acids.